This T cell receptor (beta chain) came from a study of control samples from healthy donors and cancer patients. Only in-frame clones appear in the TCRdb table, and some are missing; sequencing was by immunoSEQ multiplex PCR. The sample contains 100,000 to 150,000 clones, about nine tenths of which appear only once. The CDR3 consists of 14 residues. Germline values: CDR1 LGHNT, CDR2 FRNRAP. V dropped 6 bases and J dropped 3; count of bases not matched to a gene: 5. Source material: blood. The TCR comes from a man aged 40-50 years in good health. The rearrangement uses TRBV12-5 and TRBJ2-5, with 9 bases that match TRBD1. The CDR3 spells CASGPGQGKETQYF. CDR3 sequence (DNA): TGTGCTAGTGGCCCGGGACAGGGAAAAGAGACCCAGTACTTC.